This T cell receptor beta chain was sequenced for a study of blood T cell repertoires in COVID-19. Across the study: The study drew acute and convalescent COVID-19 samples from the United States, Italy and Spain. PBMCs, B-cell-depleted T cells, or T cells were the source of the cDNA or gDNA that made up the material.

Germline CDR1 reads SGDLS; CDR2 reads YYNGEE. V shed 4 bases, J shed 0 bases, and the junction held 7 bases outside the gene matches. This CDR3 region has 16 residues. The table came from immunoSEQ multiplex PCR; TCRdb's copy has only in-frame clones and leaves some out. The repertoire holds 150,000 or so clones, 80% to 85% seen once, with 10% to 15% in the top ten. Participants came from about 24 US areas, aged about 18 to 90 years. Membership in each cohort depended on participant-reported clinical history. The TCR sequence derives from a woman aged 55-75 years who had recovered from COVID-19. V usage is TRBV9 and J usage is TRBJ1-3; 7 nucleotides align to TRBD1. Input material: PBMCs or T cells enriched from blood (not recorded which). The CDR3 reads CASSLRQGISGNTIYF. The CDR3 nucleotides read TGTGCCAGCAGCCTCAGACAGGGCATCTCTGGAAACACCATATATTTT. The whole variable domain, filled in from reference TRBV9 and TRBJ1-3, reads DSGVTQTPKHLITATGQRVTLRCSPRSGDLSVYWYQQSLDQGLQFLIQYYNGEERAKGNILERFSAQQFPDLHSELNLSSLELGDSALYFCASSLRQGISGNTIYFGEGSWLTVV.